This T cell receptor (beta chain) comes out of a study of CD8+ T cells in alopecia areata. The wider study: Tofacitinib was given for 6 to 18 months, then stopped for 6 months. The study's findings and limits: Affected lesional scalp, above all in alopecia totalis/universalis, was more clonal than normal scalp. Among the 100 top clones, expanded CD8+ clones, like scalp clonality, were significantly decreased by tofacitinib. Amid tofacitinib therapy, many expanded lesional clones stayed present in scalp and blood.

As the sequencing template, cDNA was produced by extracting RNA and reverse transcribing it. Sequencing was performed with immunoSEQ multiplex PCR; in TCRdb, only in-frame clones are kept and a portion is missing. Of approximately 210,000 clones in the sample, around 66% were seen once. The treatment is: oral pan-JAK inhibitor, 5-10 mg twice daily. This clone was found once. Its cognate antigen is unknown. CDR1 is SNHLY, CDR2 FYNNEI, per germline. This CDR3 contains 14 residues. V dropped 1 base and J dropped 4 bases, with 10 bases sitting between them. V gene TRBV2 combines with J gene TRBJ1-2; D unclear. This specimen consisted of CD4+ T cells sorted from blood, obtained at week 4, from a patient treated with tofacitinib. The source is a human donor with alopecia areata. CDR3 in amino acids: CASSEVEVFYGYTF. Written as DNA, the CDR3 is TGTGCCAGCAGTGAAGTTGAGGTTTTCTATGGCTACACCTTC.